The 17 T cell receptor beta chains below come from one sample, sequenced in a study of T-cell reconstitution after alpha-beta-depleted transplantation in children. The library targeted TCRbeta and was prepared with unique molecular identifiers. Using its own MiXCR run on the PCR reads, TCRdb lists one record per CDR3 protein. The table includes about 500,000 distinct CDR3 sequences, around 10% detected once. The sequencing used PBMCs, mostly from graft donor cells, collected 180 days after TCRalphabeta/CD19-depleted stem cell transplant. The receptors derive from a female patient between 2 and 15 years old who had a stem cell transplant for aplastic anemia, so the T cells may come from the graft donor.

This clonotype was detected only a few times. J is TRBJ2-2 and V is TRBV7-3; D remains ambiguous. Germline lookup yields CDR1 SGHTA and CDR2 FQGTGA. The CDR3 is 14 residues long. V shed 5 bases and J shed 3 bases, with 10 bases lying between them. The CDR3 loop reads CASSLLEYTGELFF. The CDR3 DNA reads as TGTGCCAGCAGCCTGCTCGAATACACCGGGGAGCTGTTTTTT. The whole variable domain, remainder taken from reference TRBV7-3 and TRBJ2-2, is GAGVSQTPSNKVTEKGKYVELRCDPISGHTALYWYRQSLGQGPEFLIYFQGTGAADDSGLPNDRFFAVRPEGSVSTLKIQRTERGDSAVYLCASSLLEYTGELFFGEGSRLTVL.

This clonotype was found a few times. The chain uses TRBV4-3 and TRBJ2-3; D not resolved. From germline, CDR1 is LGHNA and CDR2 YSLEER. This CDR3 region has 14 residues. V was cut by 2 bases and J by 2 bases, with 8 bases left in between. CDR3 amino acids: CASSQRSYTDTQYF. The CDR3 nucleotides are TGCGCCAGCAGCCAACGGTCATACACAGATACGCAGTATTTT.

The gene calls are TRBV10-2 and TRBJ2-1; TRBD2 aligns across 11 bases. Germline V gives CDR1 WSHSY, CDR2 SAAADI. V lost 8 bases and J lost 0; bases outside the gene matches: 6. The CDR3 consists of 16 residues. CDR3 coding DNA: TGCGCCAGCTCCCTAGCGGGAGGCTACTCCTACAATGAGCAGTTCTTC. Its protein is CASSLAGGYSYNEQFF.

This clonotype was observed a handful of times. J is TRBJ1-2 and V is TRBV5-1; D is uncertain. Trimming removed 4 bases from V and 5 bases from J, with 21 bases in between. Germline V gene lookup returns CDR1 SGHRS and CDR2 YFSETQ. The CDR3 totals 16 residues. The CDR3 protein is CASSIASPGSVYGYTF. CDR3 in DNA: TGCGCCAGCAGCATTGCGTCCCCCGGCAGCGTTTATGGCTACACCTTC.

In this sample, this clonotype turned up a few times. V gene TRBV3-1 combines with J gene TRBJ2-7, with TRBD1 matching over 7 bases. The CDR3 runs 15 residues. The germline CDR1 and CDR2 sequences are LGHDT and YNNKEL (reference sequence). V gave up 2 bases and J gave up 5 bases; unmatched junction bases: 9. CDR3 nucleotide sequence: TGTGCCAGCAGCCAATACCGGACAGGAGGCCACGAGCAGTACTTC. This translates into CASSQYRTGGHEQYF.

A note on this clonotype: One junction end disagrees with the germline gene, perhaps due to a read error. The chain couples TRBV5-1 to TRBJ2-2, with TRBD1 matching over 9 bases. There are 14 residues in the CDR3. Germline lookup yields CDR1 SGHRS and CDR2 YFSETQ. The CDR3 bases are TGCGACAGCTCGGACAGGGGAAGCGGCGGGGAGCTGTTTTTT. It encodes CDSSDRGSGGELFF.

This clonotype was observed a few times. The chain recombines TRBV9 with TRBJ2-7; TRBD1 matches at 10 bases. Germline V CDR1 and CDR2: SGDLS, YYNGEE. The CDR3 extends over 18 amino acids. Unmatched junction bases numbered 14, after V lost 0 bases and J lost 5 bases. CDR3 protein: CASSVASGQGLGGHEQYF. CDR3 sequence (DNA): TGTGCCAGCAGCGTAGCCTCGGGACAGGGGCTTGGGGGACACGAGCAGTACTTC. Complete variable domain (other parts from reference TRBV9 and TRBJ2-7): DSGVTQTPKHLITATGQRVTLRCSPRSGDLSVYWYQQSLDQGLQFLIQYYNGEERAKGNILERFSAQQFPDLHSELNLSSLELGDSALYFCASSVASGQGLGGHEQYFGPGTRLTVT.

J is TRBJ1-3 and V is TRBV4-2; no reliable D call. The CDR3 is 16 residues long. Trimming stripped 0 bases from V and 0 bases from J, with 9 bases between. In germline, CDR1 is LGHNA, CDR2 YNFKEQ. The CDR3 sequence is CASSQDRWISGNTIYF. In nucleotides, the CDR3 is TGTGCCAGCAGCCAAGATCGCTGGATCTCTGGAAACACCATATATTTT.

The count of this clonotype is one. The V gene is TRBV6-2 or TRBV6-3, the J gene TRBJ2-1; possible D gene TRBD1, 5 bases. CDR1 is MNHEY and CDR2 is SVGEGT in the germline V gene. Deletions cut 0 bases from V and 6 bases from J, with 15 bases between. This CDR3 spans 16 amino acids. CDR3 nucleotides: TGTGCCAGCAGTTACTCGAAGGACAACCAGGCCAATGAGCAGTTCTTC. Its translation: CASSYSKDNQANEQFF.

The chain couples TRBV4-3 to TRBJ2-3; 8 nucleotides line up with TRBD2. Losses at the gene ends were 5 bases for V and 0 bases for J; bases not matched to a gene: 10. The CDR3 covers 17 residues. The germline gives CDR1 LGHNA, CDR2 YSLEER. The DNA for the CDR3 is TGCGCCAGCAGCTCGCAGGGTAGCGGGGCTAGCACAGATACGCAGTATTTT. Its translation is CASSSQGSGASTDTQYF.

The CDR3, as DNA: TGCAGCGCCCTCGGGGTGGGGGCTTACGAGCAGTACTTC. Protein sequence: CSALGVGAYEQYF. This chain links TRBV29-1 with TRBJ2-7, with a possible D match to TRBD1 (6 bases). CDR3 length: 13 amino acids. The V end lost 7 bases, the J end lost 4 bases, and 17 bases lay between the germline ends. Per the germline V gene, CDR1 is SQVTM and CDR2 is ANQGSEA.

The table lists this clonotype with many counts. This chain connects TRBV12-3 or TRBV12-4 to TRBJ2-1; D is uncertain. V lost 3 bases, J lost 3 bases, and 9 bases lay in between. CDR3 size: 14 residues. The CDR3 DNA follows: TGTGCCAGCAGTTTTTCCCCCTACTACAATGAGCAGTTCTTC. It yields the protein CASSFSPYYNEQFF.

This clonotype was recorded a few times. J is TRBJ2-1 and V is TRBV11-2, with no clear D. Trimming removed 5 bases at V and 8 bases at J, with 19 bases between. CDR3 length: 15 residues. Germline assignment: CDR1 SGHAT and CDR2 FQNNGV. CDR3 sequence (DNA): TGTGCCAGCAGCAGATCGCGCCCGCAACGGGATGAGCAGTTCTTC. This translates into CASSRSRPQRDEQFF.

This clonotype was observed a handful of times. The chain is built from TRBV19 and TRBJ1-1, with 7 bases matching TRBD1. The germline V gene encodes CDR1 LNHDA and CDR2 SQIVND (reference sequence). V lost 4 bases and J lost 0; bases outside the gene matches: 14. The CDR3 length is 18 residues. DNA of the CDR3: TGTGCCAGTAGTAGGGCCACGATCACAGGGACAGTGAACACTGAAGCTTTCTTT. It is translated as CASSRATITGTVNTEAFF. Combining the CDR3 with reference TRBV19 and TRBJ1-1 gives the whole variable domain DGGITQSPKYLFRKEGQNVTLSCEQNLNHDAMYWYRQDPGQGLRLIYYSQIVNDFQKGDIAEGYSVSREKKESFPLTVTSAQKNPTAFYLCASSRATITGTVNTEAFFGQGTRLTVV.

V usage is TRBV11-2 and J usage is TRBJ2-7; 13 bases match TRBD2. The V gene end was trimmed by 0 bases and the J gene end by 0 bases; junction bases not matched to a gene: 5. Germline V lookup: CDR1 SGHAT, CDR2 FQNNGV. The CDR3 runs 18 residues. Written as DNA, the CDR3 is TGTGCCAGCAGCTTAGAGGGACTAGCGGGATTGAGCTCCTACGAGCAGTACGTC. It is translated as CASSLEGLAGLSSYEQYV.

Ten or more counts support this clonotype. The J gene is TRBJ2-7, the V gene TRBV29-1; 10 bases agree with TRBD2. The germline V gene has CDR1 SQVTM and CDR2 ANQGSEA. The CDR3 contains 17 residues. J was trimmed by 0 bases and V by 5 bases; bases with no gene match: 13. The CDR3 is CSVSRLAGEGLSYEQYF. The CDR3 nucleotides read TGCAGCGTTTCCCGGCTAGCGGGAGAGGGCCTCTCCTACGAGCAGTACTTC.

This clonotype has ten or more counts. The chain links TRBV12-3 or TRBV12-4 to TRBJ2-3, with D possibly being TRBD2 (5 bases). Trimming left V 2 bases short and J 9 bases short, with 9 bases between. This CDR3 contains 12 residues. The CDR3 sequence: CASSLFEGTQYF. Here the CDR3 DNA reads TGTGCCAGCAGTTTATTTGAGGGAACGCAGTATTTT.